The T cell receptor beta chain under discussion was sequenced for a study of human T cells and chemical hapten exposure. Points from the study as a whole: Expanded TCR counts at PT1 were positively correlated with the patch test score.

The sample's time point: patch test 1, 2 weeks after DPC sensitization. Treatment: therapeutic diphenylcyclopropenone sensitization with weekly scalp DPC. This clonotype appeared many times. Antigen: not known. TCRdb reanalysed the RACE reads using MiXCR and keeps one entry per CDR3 protein. Of tens of thousands of distinct CDR3 sequences in the sample, around 9.8% were seen once. This receptor was identified in a woman aged 40 to 50 with alopecia areata. Some clones in this sample may be carry-over from other donors' samples. The sequenced sample was whole blood, obtained in connection with sensitization to the hapten diphenylcyclopropenone (DPC).

CDR3 loop: CASSPTEWYEQFF. CDR3 DNA: TGTGCCAGCTCACCAACTGAGTGGTATGAGCAGTTCTTC. The rearrangement joins TRBV18 to TRBJ2-1; D is uncertain. CDR1 and CDR2 (germline): KGHSH, LQKENI. V lost 2 bases to trimming and J lost 8 bases, with 10 bases between them. This CDR3 has 13 amino acids.